This note documents a single TCR beta chain sequence. Germline lookup yields CDR1 SGHTA and CDR2 FQGNSA. V shed 1 base and J shed 12 bases, with 10 bases lying between them. This CDR3 comprises 13 residues. In the authors' workflow: Amplification with reference gene primers provided the estimates of nucleated cell counts. Sequenced by immunoSEQ multiplex PCR; TCRdb stores in-frame clones only, minus some. That table furnishes V, J and clone size, whereas the DNA furnished D and trimming. The profile shows about 110,000 clones, over 65% of them singletons. This entry belongs to a study of blood T cell repertoires in COVID-19. Study summary: The United States, Italy and Spain supplied acute and convalescent COVID-19 samples. PBMCs, B-cell-depleted T cells, or T cells provided the cDNA or gDNA that made up the material.

In Seattle, patients joined the study during active infection and were tracked longitudinally. This TCR was recovered from an older man with COVID-19, enrolled during active disease. Sequenced input: peripheral blood. This chain connects TRBV7-2 to TRBJ1-6; possibly TRBD1 for D (5 bases). The CDR3 bases are TGTGCCAGCAGCTTAGGGCAGGGCAAACCCCTCCACTTT. Protein sequence: CASSLGQGKPLHF.